This TCR beta chain was documented in a study of blood T cell repertoires in COVID-19. The V end lost 3 bases, the J end lost 0 bases, and 9 bases lay between the germline ends. The CDR3 spans 16 residues. Germline V gives CDR1 SEHNR, CDR2 FQNEAQ (reference sequence). In the original analysis: Nucleated cell number was recorded as an estimate derived from reference gene primer amplification. Profiling relied on immunoSEQ multiplex PCR, and the TCRdb table lists in-frame clones only, not all of them. That table supplies the V and J calls and clone size; D and trimming were determined from the DNA. Among approximately 250,000 clones listed, almost 85% were seen once.

Material: peripheral blood. The V gene is TRBV7-9, the J gene TRBJ2-6, with D perhaps TRBD2 (6 bases). The sequence derives from a man in his fifties or sixties with acute or convalescent COVID-19. In nucleotides, the CDR3 is TGTGCCAGCAGCTTCAGGGAGGTCTCTGGGGCCAACGTCCTGACTTTC. This gives the protein CASSFREVSGANVLTF. Complete variable domain (other parts from reference TRBV7-9 and TRBJ2-6): DTGVSQNPRHKITKRGQNVTFRCDPISEHNRLYWYRQTLGQGPEFLTYFQNEAQLEKSRLLSDRFSAERPKGSFSTLEIQRTEQGDSAMYLCASSFREVSGANVLTFGAGSRLTVL.